The 12 T cell receptor beta chains in this list originate from one sample, sequenced in a study of blood T cell repertoires in COVID-19. The table came from immunoSEQ multiplex PCR; TCRdb's copy has only in-frame clones and leaves some out. The sample holds about 160,000 clones, around 82% seen once. The sequencing input was peripheral blood. These receptors were collected from a woman aged 40 to 50 with COVID-19, enrolled during active disease.

The V call is TRBV18, the J call TRBJ2-5, with 10 bases that match TRBD2. The CDR3 totals 15 residues. CDR1 is KGHSH and CDR2 is LQKENI in the germline V gene. V shed 2 bases, J shed 5 bases, and the junction held 5 bases outside the gene matches. CDR3 in amino acids: CASSPKRGGRETQYF. The CDR3 DNA reads TGTGCCAGCTCACCAAAGCGGGGGGGCCGTGAGACCCAGTACTTC. Together with reference TRBV18 and TRBJ2-5, the CDR3 gives the full variable domain: NAGVMQNPRHLVRRRGQEARLRCSPMKGHSHVYWYRQLPEEGLKFMVYLQKENIIDESGMPKERFSAEFPKEGPSILRIQQVVRGDSAAYFCASSPKRGGRETQYFGPGTRLLVL.

This chain links TRBV7-9 with TRBJ1-4; D possibly corresponds to TRBD1 (6 bases). Trimming cost V 1 base and J 4 bases, with 10 bases left between them. The CDR3 loop spans 15 amino acids. CDR1 and CDR2 (germline): SEHNR, FQNEAQ (reference sequence). Here the CDR3 DNA reads TGTGCCAGCAGCTTAGGGGGACACCTTAATGAAAAACTGTTTTTT. It specifies CASSLGGHLNEKLFF.

The CDR3 DNA follows: TGTGCCAGCAGCTTAGTGGCGGACAGCCTAGCCAAAAACATTCAGTACTTC. It is translated as CASSLVADSLAKNIQYF. This chain joins TRBV7-2 and TRBJ2-4; TRBD1 is a possible D gene (6 bases). Germline V gene lookup returns CDR1 SGHTA and CDR2 FQGNSA. V was pared by 1 base and J by 0 bases, with 13 bases between. The CDR3 extends over 17 amino acids. The full variable domain, with the rest looked up from reference TRBV7-2 and TRBJ2-4, is GAGVSQSPSNKVTEKGKDVELRCDPISGHTALYWYRQSLGQGLEFLIYFQGNSAPDKSGLPSDRFSAERTGGSVSTLTIQRTQQEDSAVYLCASSLVADSLAKNIQYFGAGTRLSVL.

Comments on this clone: Relative to the germline gene, one junction end is altered; a read error may explain this. The V call is TRBV7-7, the J call TRBJ2-3, with 8 bases matching TRBD2. Germline loops: CDR1 SSHAT, CDR2 FNYEAQ (reference sequence). The length of the CDR3 is 14 residues. DNA of the CDR3: TGTGCTAGCAGCCCAAGCGGGAGTGCAGATACGCAGTATTTT. Translated: CASSPSGSADTQYF.

The CDR3: CASSLLRGGTGELFF. CDR3 nucleotides: TGTGCCAGCAGCTTGTTGCGGGGGGGGACCGGGGAGCTGTTTTTT. The gene calls are TRBV7-8 and TRBJ2-2, with 9 bases fitting TRBD2. This CDR3 contains 15 residues. The V gene end was trimmed by 3 bases and the J gene end by 5 bases; junction bases not matched to a gene: 4. The germline gives CDR1 SGHVS, CDR2 FQNEAQ.

The chain joins TRBV28 to TRBJ2-3; tentatively, D is TRBD1 (6 bases). The germline V gene has CDR1 MDHEN and CDR2 SYDVKM. Trimming took 7 bases from V and 13 from J, leaving 18 bases between them. The CDR3 runs 12 residues. CDR3 amino acids: CASNQGGRQKYF. DNA for the CDR3: TGTGCCAGCAACCAAGGGGGTCGTCAAAAGTATTTT. The whole variable domain, remainder taken from reference TRBV28 and TRBJ2-3, is DVKVTQSSRYLVKRTGEKVFLECVQDMDHENMFWYRQDPGLGLRLIYFSYDVKMKEKGDIPEGYSVSREKKERFSLILESASTNQTSMYLCASNQGGRQKYFGPGTRLTVL.

As DNA, the CDR3 is TGTGCCAGCAACATCCAGACAGGGGGGATCGCACCCCTCCACTTT. This encodes CASNIQTGGIAPLHF. The chain recombines TRBV28 with TRBJ1-6; 9 positions match TRBD1. Trimming at V came to 7 bases and at J to 11 bases, leaving 12 bases not matched to a gene. CDR1 and CDR2 (germline): MDHEN, SYDVKM. The CDR3 is 15 amino acids.

V usage is TRBV2 and J usage is TRBJ2-1; D is perhaps TRBD1 (6 bases). Germline lookup yields CDR1 SNHLY and CDR2 FYNNEI. Trimming removed 4 bases from V and 0 bases from J, with 10 bases in between. The CDR3 extends over 15 amino acids. The CDR3 DNA reads as TGTGCCAGCAGTGGTTACAGGGACTCCTACAATGAGCAGTTCTTC. Translation gives CASSGYRDSYNEQFF.

The V and J genes are TRBV28 and TRBJ1-6; TRBD1 matches at 9 bases. The CDR3 has 16 residues. CDR1 is MDHEN and CDR2 is SYDVKM in the germline V gene. V lost 6 bases and J lost 10; bases outside the gene matches: 13. The CDR3: CASSPPSGTGISPLHF. For the CDR3, the DNA is TGTGCCAGCAGCCCACCTTCCGGGACAGGGATATCACCCCTCCACTTT.

The rearrangement joins TRBV6-1 to TRBJ1-2; D is undetermined. CDR1 and CDR2 from the germline V gene are MNHNS and SASEGT. V lost 2 bases and J lost 1, with 11 bases in between. This CDR3 spans 15 amino acids. CDR3 in DNA: TGTGCCAGCAGTGAAACGGGGTCGGTTAACTATGGCTACACCTTC. This gives the protein CASSETGSVNYGYTF.

The V gene is TRBV12-3 or TRBV12-4, the J gene TRBJ1-4; 9 bases fit TRBD1. The CDR3 totals 13 residues. J gave up 7 bases and V 6 bases, and 3 bases lay outside the gene matches. CDR3 region: CASRPGQGEKLFF. The CDR3 DNA sequence: TGTGCCAGCAGGCCGGGACAGGGTGAAAAACTGTTTTTT.

J is TRBJ1-4 and V is TRBV27; 7 nucleotides line up with TRBD1. From germline, CDR1 is MNHEY and CDR2 SMNVEV (reference sequence). The CDR3 has 13 amino acids. Trimming removed 5 bases from V and 8 bases from J; junction bases left unmatched: 5. The CDR3 bases are TGTGCCAGCAGTCTAGGGACAGAAGAAAAACTGTTTTTT. It translates to CASSLGTEEKLFF. Full variable domain (remainder filled in from reference TRBV27 and TRBJ1-4): EAQVTQNPRYLITVTGKKLTVTCSQNMNHEYMSWYRQDPGLGLRQIYYSMNVEVTDKGDVPEGYKVSRKEKRNFPLILESPSPNQTSLYFCASSLGTEEKLFFGSGTQLSVL.